One and the same sample provided the 28 T cell receptor beta chains below, sequenced in a study of cytomegalovirus exposure and HLA in healthy donors. PCR involved 60 Vbeta and 13 Jbeta primers. The assay was immunoSEQ multiplex PCR, and TCRdb's table has in-frame clones only and misses some. The sample records about 120,000 clones, approximately 76% being singletons. The sequenced material came from PBMCs. The source of these receptors is a man between 45 and 60 years old in good health and CMV-seropositive.

This clone was counted once. This sequence joins TRBV10-1 and TRBJ2-1, with TRBD2 matching over 9 bases. V trimming: 0 bases; J trimming: 8 bases; junction bases outside the gene matches: 5. CDR1 and CDR2 (germline): WNHNN, SYGVQD (reference sequence). This CDR3 region has 15 residues. CDR3 sequence reads: CASSESGGREDEQFF. The CDR3, as DNA: TGCGCCAGCAGTGAGTCTGGCGGGAGGGAGGATGAGCAGTTCTTC.

This chain joins TRBV5-4 and TRBJ2-2, with 8 bases fitting TRBD1. The J segment lost 6 bases and the V segment lost 5 bases, leaving 3 bases of the junction unmatched. The CDR3 extends over 13 amino acids. Germline lookup yields CDR1 SGHNT and CDR2 YYREEE (reference sequence). This chain's CDR3 is CASSSDRAGELFF. The CDR3 DNA is TGTGCCAGCAGTTCGGACAGGGCCGGGGAGCTGTTTTTT. The whole variable domain, filled in from reference TRBV5-4 and TRBJ2-2, reads ETGVTQSPTHLIKTRGQQVTLRCSSQSGHNTVSWYQQALGQGPQFIFQYYREEENGRGNFPPRFSGLQFPNYSSELNVNALELDDSALYLCASSSDRAGELFFGEGSRLTVL.

The table lists this clone with a few counts. The CDR3 DNA reads TGTGCCAGCAGTGAAGGGGAGGGCAGCTTAGGCGAGCAGTACTTC. Residues: CASSEGEGSLGEQYF. The chain links TRBV2 to TRBJ2-7, with 7 bases aligning to TRBD2. J gave up 6 bases and V 1 base, and 9 bases lay outside the gene matches. The CDR3 totals 15 residues. Germline V CDR1 and CDR2: SNHLY, FYNNEI.

The chain carries TRBV6-5 and TRBJ2-1, with 9 bases lining up with TRBD2. Trimming removed 0 bases from V and 7 bases from J; junction bases left unmatched: 4. The CDR3 sequence is 15 residues long. Germline V lookup: CDR1 MNHEY, CDR2 SVGAGI. CDR3 protein: CASSYSRGGLNEQFF. The CDR3 DNA reads as TGTGCCAGCAGTTACTCGCGGGGGGGCCTTAATGAGCAGTTCTTC.

The V call is TRBV18, the J call TRBJ2-7; D remains ambiguous. The CDR3 loop spans 13 amino acids. Per germline, CDR1 KGHSH and CDR2 LQKENI. V lost 2 bases, J lost 4 bases, and 9 bases lay in between. CDR3 protein: CASSPGALYEQYF. The CDR3 DNA sequence: TGTGCCAGCTCACCAGGAGCCCTTTACGAGCAGTACTTC.

The V and J genes are TRBV25-1 and TRBJ2-5, with a weak D call TRBD1 (7 bases). The germline V gene encodes CDR1 MGHDK and CDR2 SYGVNS. This CDR3 has 13 residues. Trimming took 9 bases from V and 2 from J, leaving 13 bases between them. The CDR3 here is CASTRGAQETQYF. CDR3 in DNA: TGTGCCAGTACCAGGGGGGCACAAGAGACCCAGTACTTC.

This rearrangement joins TRBV9 to TRBJ2-6; the D is unclear. The V end was cut by 3 bases, the J end by 0 bases, with 4 bases between. Germline-derived CDR1 and CDR2 are SGDLS and YYNGEE. The CDR3 runs 14 residues. The CDR3 is CASSALSGANVLTF. CDR3 nucleotide sequence: TGTGCCAGCAGCGCTCTCTCTGGGGCCAACGTCCTGACTTTC.

This chain links TRBV27 with TRBJ1-2; no clear D. This CDR3 contains 15 residues. V lost 3 bases, J lost 5 bases, and 16 bases lay in between. Germline CDR1 reads MNHEY; CDR2 reads SMNVEV (reference sequence). CDR3 residues: CASSFSLLQDYGYTF. The CDR3 nucleotides are TGTGCCAGCAGTTTTTCCCTCTTGCAGGATTATGGCTACACCTTC.

This chain links TRBV7-2 with TRBJ2-1; 8 bases line up with TRBD2. CDR3 length: 17 residues. V was clipped by 1 base and J by 0 bases; unmatched bases: 5. Germline V gene lookup returns CDR1 SGHTA and CDR2 FQGNSA. The CDR3, as DNA: TGTGCCAGCAGCTTAGTTTACGGGGGGGGCTCCTACAATGAGCAGTTCTTC. Its protein is CASSLVYGGGSYNEQFF.

This chain connects TRBV5-4 to TRBJ2-5, with 12 bases fitting TRBD2. Germline CDR1 SGHNT, CDR2 YYREEE (reference sequence). The CDR3 spans 15 residues. The V segment lost 4 bases and the J segment 5 bases; nucleotides outside the gene matches: 6. This CDR3 is CASSLAGGQLETQYF. The CDR3 region has the DNA TGTGCCAGCAGCCTAGCGGGGGGGCAGTTGGAGACCCAGTACTTC.

V and J are TRBV7-2 and TRBJ1-1, with unresolved D. CDR3 length equals 12 residues. Trimming pared 5 bases from V and 11 bases from J, leaving 15 bases between. In germline, CDR1 is SGHTA, CDR2 FQGNSA. CDR3 DNA sequence: TGTGCCAGCAGCCTCCGGGGTTCGGTCGCTTTCTTT. Its translation is CASSLRGSVAFF.

The rearrangement uses TRBV19 and TRBJ1-4, with 9 nucleotides matching TRBD1. The CDR3 runs 15 residues. V was clipped by 5 bases and J by 5 bases; unmatched bases: 6. Looked up from germline, CDR1 is LNHDA and CDR2 is SQIVND (reference sequence). The CDR3 here is CASSATGTGNEKLFF. In DNA form, the CDR3 reads TGTGCCAGTAGTGCAACCGGGACAGGGAATGAAAAACTGTTTTTT.

The chain is built from TRBV4-1 and TRBJ1-5; D perhaps matches TRBD1 (6 bases). V shed 0 bases and J shed 4 bases, with 31 bases lying between them. The CDR3 length is 22 residues. The V gene's germline CDR1 is MGHRA and CDR2 YSYEKL. The CDR3 DNA reads as TGCGCCAGCAGCCAAGATTGGCAGGGGATGTCCAGAAAACCCGGAGATAATCAGCCCCAGCATTTT. It is translated as CASSQDWQGMSRKPGDNQPQHF.

The V and J genes are TRBV19 and TRBJ2-1, with TRBD1 matching 7 bases. CDR1 is LNHDA, CDR2 SQIVND, per germline (reference sequence). The CDR3 spans 14 residues. V trimming: 8 bases; J trimming: 0 bases; junction bases outside the gene matches: 4. CDR3 loop: CASSTGNSYNEQFF. The CDR3 DNA reads TGTGCCAGTTCGACAGGGAACTCCTACAATGAGCAGTTCTTC. The whole variable domain, remainder taken from reference TRBV19 and TRBJ2-1, is DGGITQSPKYLFRKEGQNVTLSCEQNLNHDAMYWYRQDPGQGLRLIYYSQIVNDFQKGDIAEGYSVSREKKESFPLTVTSAQKNPTAFYLCASSTGNSYNEQFFGPGTRLTVL.

J is TRBJ2-7 and V is TRBV6-5; D is perhaps TRBD1 (6 bases). CDR1 MNHEY and CDR2 SVGAGI come from the germline V gene. The CDR3 length is 14 residues. The V gene lost 6 bases and the J gene lost 0 bases, with 12 bases spanning the gap. The CDR3: CASSSDRSSYEQYF. The CDR3 DNA reads as TGTGCCAGCAGCTCGGACAGAAGCTCCTACGAGCAGTACTTC.

The chain couples TRBV19 to TRBJ2-3; 9 bases fit TRBD2. Germline CDR1 is LNHDA and CDR2 is SQIVND (reference sequence). Trimming removed 3 bases from V and 7 bases from J; junction bases left unmatched: 8. This CDR3 comprises 15 residues. The CDR3 reads CASSIGGRVSNTQYF. In DNA, the CDR3 is TGTGCCAGTAGTATTGGCGGGAGGGTTTCAAATACGCAGTATTTT.

This clone has a handful of counts. V gene TRBV7-9 combines with J gene TRBJ2-3; TRBD2 aligns across 11 bases. The trim removed 5 bases at V and 3 bases at J, leaving 7 bases unmatched. Germline V CDR1 and CDR2: SEHNR, FQNEAQ (reference sequence). The CDR3 spans 16 residues. In nucleotides, the CDR3 is TGTGCCAGCAGCGACCCTAGCGGGGGGAGTACAGATACGCAGTATTTT. Translated, it gives CASSDPSGGSTDTQYF.

The chain employs TRBV18 and TRBJ1-1, with D perhaps TRBD1 (5 bases). Deletions cut 3 bases from V and 6 bases from J, with 14 bases between. Germline CDR1 KGHSH, CDR2 LQKENI. CDR3 length: 14 amino acids. The chain's CDR3 is CASSPIPQGAEAFF. CDR3 in DNA: TGTGCCAGCTCACCCATTCCTCAAGGGGCTGAAGCTTTCTTT.

The chain combines TRBV5-1 with TRBJ1-5; D perhaps matches TRBD1 (5 bases). Germline loops: CDR1 SGHRS, CDR2 YFSETQ. The CDR3 runs to 13 residues. V shed 4 bases and J shed 4 bases, with 9 bases lying between them. CDR3 sequence (DNA): TGCGCCAGCAGCCCAGACAGTAATCAGCCCCAGCATTTT. Its translation: CASSPDSNQPQHF.

This clone turned up a few times. The chain combines TRBV7-2 with TRBJ2-5; no reliable D call. The CDR3 runs 13 residues. Germline-derived CDR1 and CDR2 are SGHTA and FQGNSA. The V and J ends lost 4 bases and 0 bases respectively, with 6 bases between them. The CDR3 DNA follows: TGTGCCAGCAGCTCCCGGTACCAAGAGACCCAGTACTTC. Translation gives CASSSRYQETQYF. The full variable domain, in which reference TRBV7-2 and TRBJ2-5 provide the parts outside the CDR3, is GAGVSQSPSNKVTEKGKDVELRCDPISGHTALYWYRQSLGQGLEFLIYFQGNSAPDKSGLPSDRFSAERTGGSVSTLTIQRTQQEDSAVYLCASSSRYQETQYFGPGTRLLVL.

The chain joins TRBV5-5 to TRBJ1-1, with 10 bases that match TRBD1. Trimming at V came to 4 bases and at J to 1 base, leaving 7 bases not matched to a gene. This CDR3 has 16 amino acids. Germline CDR1 SGHKS, CDR2 YYEKEE (reference sequence). The CDR3 loop reads CASSDWDRGPNTEAFF. CDR3 nucleotides: TGTGCCAGCAGCGACTGGGACAGGGGCCCGAACACTGAAGCTTTCTTT.

This clone was counted a few times. The CDR3 here is CASSRGTGRYEQYF. CDR3 sequence (DNA): TGTGCCAGCAGTAGAGGGACAGGGAGATACGAGCAGTACTTC. This chain uses TRBV2 with TRBJ2-7; 9 bases are shared with TRBD1. CDR1 is SNHLY, CDR2 FYNNEI, per germline. Trimming at V came to 5 bases and at J to 4 bases, leaving 6 bases not matched to a gene. The CDR3 has 14 amino acids.

This chain joins TRBV29-1 and TRBJ1-4; 7 bases fit TRBD1. Trimming took 1 base from V and 10 from J; bases not matched to a gene: 9. Germline V gene sequence: CDR1 SQVTM, CDR2 ANQGSEA. The CDR3 totals 14 residues. The CDR3 region has the DNA TGCAGCGTTGAAGTGGAGAGGGGGCACGGAAAACTGTTTTTT. Its protein is CSVEVERGHGKLFF.

This chain connects TRBV11-3 to TRBJ2-3, with 9 bases that match TRBD1. Germline CDR1 SGHNT, CDR2 YENEEA. The V gene end was trimmed by 5 bases and the J gene end by 6 bases; junction bases not matched to a gene: 9. The CDR3 runs to 15 residues. The CDR3 nucleotides read TGTGCCAGCAGCACGAAAAGGACAGGGGTCGATACGCAGTATTTT. Translating it yields CASSTKRTGVDTQYF. Complete variable domain (other parts from reference TRBV11-3 and TRBJ2-3): EAGVVQSPRYKIIEKKQPVAFWCNPISGHNTLYWYLQNLGQGPELLIRYENEEAVDDSQLPKDRFSAERLKGVDSTLKIQPAELGDSAVYLCASSTKRTGVDTQYFGPGTRLTVL.

In this sample, this clone turned up a few times. The chain carries TRBV5-1 and TRBJ2-6; no definite D call. The CDR3 is 17 amino acids. The V and J ends lost 2 bases and 0 bases respectively, with 12 bases between them. The germline CDR1 and CDR2 sequences are SGHRS and YFSETQ. The CDR3 here is CASSFPPSSSGANVLTF. The CDR3 DNA reads TGCGCCAGCAGCTTCCCTCCGTCCAGCTCTGGGGCCAACGTCCTGACTTTC.

This CDR3 is CSVSGGTGDTQYF. Written as DNA, the CDR3 is TGCAGCGTTAGTGGGGGGACAGGGGATACGCAGTATTTT. The rearrangement links TRBV29-1 to TRBJ2-3; TRBD1 agrees at 9 bases. Germline V gene lookup returns CDR1 SQVTM and CDR2 ANQGSEA. This CDR3 contains 13 residues. V gave up 5 bases and J gave up 6 bases; unmatched junction bases: 6.

This clone was picked up one time. The chain employs TRBV15 and TRBJ2-1, with TRBD2 matching over 9 bases. Trimming at V came to 0 bases and at J to 5 bases, leaving 5 bases not matched to a gene. The CDR3 spans 16 residues. Germline CDR1 LNHNV, CDR2 YYDKDF (reference sequence). The CDR3 spells CATSRDSGGGDNEQFF. In DNA form, the CDR3 reads TGTGCCACCAGCAGAGATTCAGGCGGGGGGGACAATGAGCAGTTCTTC.

The chain carries TRBV5-4 and TRBJ2-1, with TRBD2 identical over 12 bases. The CDR3 sequence is 15 residues long. V trimming: 4 bases; J trimming: 6 bases; junction bases outside the gene matches: 5. In germline, CDR1 is SGHNT, CDR2 YYREEE (reference sequence). As DNA, the CDR3 is TGTGCCAGCAGCCCCCTAGCGGGGGGGCGCAATGAGCAGTTCTTC. As protein: CASSPLAGGRNEQFF. The full variable domain, in which reference TRBV5-4 and TRBJ2-1 provide the parts outside the CDR3, is ETGVTQSPTHLIKTRGQQVTLRCSSQSGHNTVSWYQQALGQGPQFIFQYYREEENGRGNFPPRFSGLQFPNYSSELNVNALELDDSALYLCASSPLAGGRNEQFFGPGTRLTVL.